The 12 T cell receptor beta chains listed next were all sequenced from one sample in a study of OX40 agonist ivuxolimab in advanced cancers. The method was immunoSEQ multiplex PCR; TCRdb's version includes in-frame clones alone and lacks a portion of them. Altogether 90,000 to 130,000 clones are present, approximately 89% being singletons, with the ten largest covering 0.25% to 0.3%. The source was CD4+ or CD8+ T cells sorted from blood, collected in a trial of the OX40 agonist ivuxolimab. All receptors come from an adult with an advanced solid tumor such as melanoma, head and neck, liver or kidney cancer.

The chain links TRBV5-6 to TRBJ2-5; possibly TRBD1 for D (5 bases). CDR1 SGHDT and CDR2 YYEEEE come from the germline V gene. This CDR3 region has 14 residues. Trimming left V 0 bases short and J 4 bases short, with 10 bases between. The CDR3 here is CASSLEGIGETQYF. For the CDR3, the DNA is TGTGCCAGCAGCTTGGAGGGGATCGGAGAGACCCAGTACTTC.

This clone has just a few counts. This sequence joins TRBV28 and TRBJ1-1; 7 bases are shared with TRBD1. In germline, CDR1 is MDHEN, CDR2 SYDVKM. After removal of 2 bases from V and 5 bases from J, the junction contained 8 bases not matched to a gene. The CDR3 loop spans 15 amino acids. CDR3 region: CASSLATGLPTEAFF. CDR3 coding DNA: TGTGCCAGCAGTTTAGCGACAGGGTTGCCGACTGAAGCTTTCTTT.

The rearrangement joins TRBV7-9 to TRBJ1-1; D ambiguous. This CDR3 region has 13 residues. Trimming shortened V by 1 base and J by 0 bases, and 3 bases separated the two germline ends. Looked up from germline, CDR1 is SEHNR and CDR2 is FQNEAQ (reference sequence). CDR3 in DNA: TGTGCCAGCAGCTTAGATCTGAACACTGAAGCTTTCTTT. Protein sequence: CASSLDLNTEAFF.

V gene TRBV11-1 combines with J gene TRBJ1-2, with TRBD1 identical over 10 bases. V lost 1 base, J lost 8 bases, and 13 bases stayed unmatched. This CDR3 has 17 amino acids. Per germline, CDR1 SGHAT and CDR2 FQDESV (reference sequence). The CDR3 nucleotides read TGTGCCAGCAGCTTAGATGGACAGGGGGTCTCCGCGGGCGGCTACACCTTC. Its translation: CASSLDGQGVSAGGYTF.

This chain links TRBV5-8 with TRBJ2-7; D perhaps matches TRBD2 (6 bases). This CDR3 comprises 15 residues. The V gene's germline CDR1 is SGHTS and CDR2 YDEGEE. V lost 1 base and J lost 2, with 13 bases in between. CDR3 nucleotide sequence: TGTGCCAGCAGCTTGTTTGGGACTGTGACCTACGAGCAGTACTTC. Translation: CASSLFGTVTYEQYF. The full variable domain, in which reference TRBV5-8 and TRBJ2-7 provide the parts outside the CDR3, is EAGVTQSPTHLIKTRGQQATLRCSPISGHTSVYWYQQALGLGLQFLLWYDEGEERNRGNFPPRFSGRQFPNYSSELNVNALELEDSALYLCASSLFGTVTYEQYFGPGTRLTVT.

The table lists this clone with a few counts. V is TRBV14 and J is TRBJ2-7; no definite D call. The CDR3 consists of 13 residues. Trimming cost V 0 bases and J 7 bases, with 10 bases left between them. Germline loops: CDR1 SGHDN, CDR2 FVKESK. CDR3: CASSQDLLGEQYF. CDR3 sequence (DNA): TGTGCCAGCAGCCAAGATCTCCTGGGGGAGCAGTACTTC.

The chain is built from TRBV5-4 and TRBJ2-1; D may be TRBD1 or TRBD2 (5 bases each). The CDR3 has 11 residues. The V gene's germline CDR1 is SGHNT and CDR2 YYREEE (reference sequence). V lost 7 bases, J lost 7 bases, and 9 bases lay in between. The CDR3 nucleotides read TGTGCCAGCGGGGGTGTGAATGAGCAGTTCTTC. Protein product: CASGGVNEQFF. Based on the CDR3 plus reference TRBV5-4 and TRBJ2-1, the full variable domain is ETGVTQSPTHLIKTRGQQVTLRCSSQSGHNTVSWYQQALGQGPQFIFQYYREEENGRGNFPPRFSGLQFPNYSSELNVNALELDDSALYLCASGGVNEQFFGPGTRLTVL.

V is TRBV7-2 and J is TRBJ2-2; 8 bases agree with TRBD1. This CDR3 comprises 16 residues. Losses at the gene ends were 5 bases for V and 1 base for J; bases not matched to a gene: 6. The V gene's germline CDR1 is SGHTA and CDR2 FQGNSA. The CDR3 region is CASSLGDRLNTGELFF. The CDR3 DNA follows: TGTGCCAGCAGCCTAGGGGACAGGCTGAACACCGGGGAGCTGTTTTTT.

CDR3: CAISDNIGTVDQPQHF. In nucleotides, the CDR3 is TGTGCCATCAGTGACAACATCGGGACAGTTGATCAGCCCCAGCATTTT. The rearrangement links TRBV10-3 to TRBJ1-5, with TRBD1 matching over 7 bases. The CDR3 is 16 residues long. The ends lost 3 bases at V and 5 bases at J; junction bases unmatched: 10. Germline V lookup: CDR1 ENHRY, CDR2 SYGVKD.

The rearrangement uses TRBV19 and TRBJ2-1, with 13 bases identical to TRBD2. V shed 5 bases, J shed 9 bases, and the junction held 7 bases outside the gene matches. The CDR3 sequence is 15 residues long. The germline gives CDR1 LNHDA, CDR2 SQIVND (reference sequence). The CDR3: CASSPQGLAGSEQFF. The CDR3 nucleotides read TGTGCCAGTAGTCCCCAGGGACTAGCGGGGTCTGAGCAGTTCTTC.

V gene TRBV9 combines with J gene TRBJ2-3; 9 bases align to TRBD1. V lost 4 bases, J lost 5 bases, and 11 bases stayed unmatched. There are 16 residues in the CDR3. Germline V gene lookup returns CDR1 SGDLS and CDR2 YYNGEE. The CDR3 spells CASSPARTGVRDTQYF. The CDR3 DNA reads TGTGCCAGCAGCCCTGCACGGACAGGGGTAAGAGATACGCAGTATTTT.

The chain couples TRBV6-5 to TRBJ1-2, with TRBD1 as a possible D gene (5 bases). The germline CDR1 and CDR2 sequences are MNHEY and SVGAGI. V lost 7 bases and J lost 4, with 10 bases in between. The length of the CDR3 is 12 residues. In DNA, the CDR3 is TGTGCCAGCACCCAGGGCTCCTATGGCTACACCTTC. This gives the protein CASTQGSYGYTF.